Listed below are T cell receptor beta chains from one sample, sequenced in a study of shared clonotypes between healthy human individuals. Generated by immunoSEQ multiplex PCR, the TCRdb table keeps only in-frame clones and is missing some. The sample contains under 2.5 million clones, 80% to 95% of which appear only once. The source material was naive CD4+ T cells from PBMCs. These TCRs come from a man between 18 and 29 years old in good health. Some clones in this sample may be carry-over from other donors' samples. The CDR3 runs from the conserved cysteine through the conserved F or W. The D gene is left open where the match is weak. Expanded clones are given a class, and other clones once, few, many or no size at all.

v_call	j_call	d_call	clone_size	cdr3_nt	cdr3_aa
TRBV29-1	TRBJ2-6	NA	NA	TGCAGCGTTAAGGGACAAGCTGGGGCCAACGTCCTGACTTTC	CSVKGQAGANVLTF
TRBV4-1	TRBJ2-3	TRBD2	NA	TGCGCCAGCAGCCAAAGCGGGAGCGCTAGCACAGATACGCAGTATTTT	CASSQSGSASTDTQYF
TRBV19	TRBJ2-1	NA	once	TGTGCCAGTAGTATTCTCACAAACCACAATGAGCAGTTCTTC	CASSILTNHNEQFF
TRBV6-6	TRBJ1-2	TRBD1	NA	TGTGCCAGCAGTGACAGGGACTTGAGAGGCTACACCTTC	CASSDRDLRGYTF
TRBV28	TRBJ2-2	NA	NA	TGTGCCAGCAGTTCCGGAGGGTGGGGAGGGCTGTTTTTT	CASSSGGWGGLFF
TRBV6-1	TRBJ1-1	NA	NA	TGTGCCAGCAGTGAATGGAAGGACACTGAAGCTTTCTTT	CASSEWKDTEAFF
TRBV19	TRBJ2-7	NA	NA	TGTGCCAGTAGTAAGGCAGGGGCGGATTTGGACTTC	CASSKAGADLDF
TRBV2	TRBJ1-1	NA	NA	TGTGCCAGCAGGGCCGAACCGAACACTGAAGCTTTCTTT	CASRAEPNTEAFF
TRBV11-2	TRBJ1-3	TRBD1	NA	TGTGCCAGCAGCTCGGGACAGGTCTCTGGAAACACCATATATTTT	CASSSGQVSGNTIYF
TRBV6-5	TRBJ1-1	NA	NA	TGTGCCAGCAGTTACTACACTACCGGACGAGACACTGAAGCTTTCTTT	CASSYYTTGRDTEAFF
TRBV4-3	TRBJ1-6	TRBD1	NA	TGCGCCAGCAGCCATCGTCTCCGGGACAGATCACCAAATTCACCCCTCCACTTT	CASSHRLRDRSPNSPLHF
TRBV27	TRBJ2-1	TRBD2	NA	TGTGCCAGCAGTTCCGGACTAGCGGGGGCATGGGAGATATACAATGAGCAGTTCTTC	CASSSGLAGAWEIYNEQFF
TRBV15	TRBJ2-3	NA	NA	TGTGCCACCAGCCCAAGGACAGCCCGTAGCACAGATACGCAGTATTTT	CATSPRTARSTDTQYF
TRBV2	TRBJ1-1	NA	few	TGTGCCAGCAGTGAGAGACCCAGGAGGGCTTTCTTT	CASSERPRRAFF
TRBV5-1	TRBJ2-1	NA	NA	TGCGCCAGCAGCTTGGGGACACTGCACAATGAGCAGTTCTTC	CASSLGTLHNEQFF
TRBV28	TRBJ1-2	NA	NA	TGTGCCAGCAGAAAACACGTCTATGGCTACACCTTC	CASRKHVYGYTF
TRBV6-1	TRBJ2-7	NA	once	TGTGCCAGCAGTGAGTTCGCCTCCCCCTCCTACGAGCAGTACTTC	CASSEFASPSYEQYF
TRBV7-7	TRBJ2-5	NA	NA	TGTGCCAGCAGCCCGGGACTGGCAGAGACCCAGTACTTC	CASSPGLAETQYF
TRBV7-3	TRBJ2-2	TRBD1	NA	TGTGCCAGCAGTTCTGTCGGGACAGGGGGGACCGGGGAGCTGTTTTTT	CASSSVGTGGTGELFF
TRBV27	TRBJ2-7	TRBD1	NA	TGTGCCAGCAGCCCCAGAGACAGGGGGTTCGACGAGCAGTACTTC	CASSPRDRGFDEQYF
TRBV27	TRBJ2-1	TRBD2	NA	TGTGCCAGCAGTTTGCGGGAGGGCCGAGGTGAGCAGTTCTTC	CASSLREGRGEQFF
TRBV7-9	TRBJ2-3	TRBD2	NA	TGTGCCAGCAGCTTTGGTGGTAGCGGGAGCACAGATACGCAGTATTTT	CASSFGGSGSTDTQYF
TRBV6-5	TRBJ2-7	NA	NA	TGTGCCAGCAGTTACTCCGACAGGCGATCCTACGAGCAGTACTTC	CASSYSDRRSYEQYF
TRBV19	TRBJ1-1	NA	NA	TGTGCCAGTATCCATCAAGGAGCTTTCTTT	CASIHQGAFF
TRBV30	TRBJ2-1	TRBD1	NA	TGTGCCTGGACCCGGACAGGGGGAGGGAATGAGCAGTTCTTC	CAWTRTGGGNEQFF
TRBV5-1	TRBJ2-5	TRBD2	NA	TGCGCCAGCAGCACTGGGACTAGCGGGGGGCAAGAGACCCAGTACTTC	CASSTGTSGGQETQYF
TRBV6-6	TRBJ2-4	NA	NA	TGTGCCAGCAGGGATGTGGGGACCCTAGCCAAAAACATTCAGTACTTC	CASRDVGTLAKNIQYF
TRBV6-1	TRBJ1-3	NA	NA	TGTGCCAGCAGTGAAATTTTCAGTCGGGGTCGCGCTGATAGAAACACCATATATTTT	CASSEIFSRGRADRNTIYF
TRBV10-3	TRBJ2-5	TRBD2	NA	TGTGCCATCAGTGAGCTCGGGACTAGCGGGAGTCGGGGCCAGTACTTC	CAISELGTSGSRGQYF
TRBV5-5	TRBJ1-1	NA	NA	TGTGCCAGCAGCTTGCCCCCGGTGGGGCGCACTGAAGCTTTCTTT	CASSLPPVGRTEAFF
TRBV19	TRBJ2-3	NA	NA	TGTGCCAGCAGGGTGCTGGTGACGTCCACAGATACGCAGTATTTT	CASRVLVTSTDTQYF
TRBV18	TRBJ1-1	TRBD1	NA	TGTGCCAGCTCACCAGGGGCAGGGGGCACTGAAGCTTTCTTT	CASSPGAGGTEAFF
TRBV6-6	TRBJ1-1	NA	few	TGTGCCAGCACCCGTACAGCGAACACTGAAGCTTTCTTT	CASTRTANTEAFF
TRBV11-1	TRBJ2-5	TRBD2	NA	TGTGCCAGCAGCCGCCTAGCGGGAGCCCAGACCCAGTACTTC	CASSRLAGAQTQYF
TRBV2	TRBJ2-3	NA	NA	TGTGCCAGCGGGGGGGTGACAGGGGCCACAGATACGCAGTATTTT	CASGGVTGATDTQYF
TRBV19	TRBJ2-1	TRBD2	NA	TGTGCCAGTAGTATACTAGGGACTAGCGGGAGGGAGGCTGAGCAGTTCTTC	CASSILGTSGREAEQFF
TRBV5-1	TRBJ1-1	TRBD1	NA	TGCGCCAGCAGCGCTGGACAGGGCATGAACACTGAAGCTTTCTTT	CASSAGQGMNTEAFF
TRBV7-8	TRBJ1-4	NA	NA	TGTGCCAGCAGCTTGGGCGGGCGTTTTGAAAAACTGTTTTTT	CASSLGGRFEKLFF
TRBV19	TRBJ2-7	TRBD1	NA	TGTGCCAGTAGAGAGGGACAGGGGAGGGAGCAGTACTTC	CASREGQGREQYF
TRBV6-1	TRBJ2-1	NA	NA	TGTGCCAGCAGTCGGGCCAATTACAATGAGCAGTTCTTC	CASSRANYNEQFF
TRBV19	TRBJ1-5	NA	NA	TGTGCCAGTAGTATAGGAGGGGGAGGCAATCAGCCCCAGCATTTT	CASSIGGGGNQPQHF
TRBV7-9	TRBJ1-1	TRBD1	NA	TGTGCCAGCAGCCCACGGCGGGACAGCGTGAACACTGAAGCTTTCTTT	CASSPRRDSVNTEAFF
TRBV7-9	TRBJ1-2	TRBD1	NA	TGTGCCAGCAGTTACACAGGGGGCGGGAGCTATGGCTACACCTTC	CASSYTGGGSYGYTF
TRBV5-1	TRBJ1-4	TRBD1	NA	TGCGCCAGCAGCTTGACCGGGACAGGGGGCGAAAAACTGTTTTTT	CASSLTGTGGEKLFF
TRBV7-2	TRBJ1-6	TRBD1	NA	TGTGCCAGCAGCTTAGACGGGACAGGGGTTTCACCCCTCCACTTT	CASSLDGTGVSPLHF
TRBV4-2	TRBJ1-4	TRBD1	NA	TGTGCCAGCAGCCAAAACCCCGGGACAGCTAATGAAAAACTGTTTTTT	CASSQNPGTANEKLFF
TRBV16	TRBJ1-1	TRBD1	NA	TGTGCCAGCAGCCCGACAGGGGACACTGAAGCTTTCTTT	CASSPTGDTEAFF
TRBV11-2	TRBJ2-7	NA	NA	TGTGCCAGCAGCTTGGGACCTCCCTACGAGCAGTACTTC	CASSLGPPYEQYF
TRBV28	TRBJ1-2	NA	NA	TGTGCCAGCAGTCCCAGATTGGATGGCTACACCTTC	CASSPRLDGYTF
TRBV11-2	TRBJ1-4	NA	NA	TGTGCCAGCAGCCCCCAAAGTGAAAAACTGTTTTTT	CASSPQSEKLFF
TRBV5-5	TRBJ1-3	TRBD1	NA	TGTGCCAGCAGCACCACCGGGACAGGGGGAAACACCATATATTTT	CASSTTGTGGNTIYF
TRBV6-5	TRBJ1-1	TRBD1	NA	TGTGCCAGCACCAGGACAGGGAACACTGAAGCTTTCTTT	CASTRTGNTEAFF
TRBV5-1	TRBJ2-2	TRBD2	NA	TGCGCCAGCAACCCTAGCGGGACTGCGCCCACCGGGGAGCTGTTTTTT	CASNPSGTAPTGELFF
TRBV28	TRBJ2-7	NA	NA	TGTGCCAGCAGTTGGACGGAGTCCGACTACGAGCAGTACTTC	CASSWTESDYEQYF